These 9 T cell receptor beta chains came from one sample sequenced in a study of blood T cells in healthy people across ages. The authors ran a second PCR of roughly 7 to 11 cycles using a sample-barcoded 5' primer and a J-beta primer mix. TCRdb reprocessed the 5' RACE reads with MiXCR, giving one entry per CDR3 protein. The sample has around 1.7 million distinct CDR3 sequences; over 25% are singletons. The sequenced sample consisted of blood. Receptor source: a woman aged 30 to 39 in good health.

The chain carries TRBV7-2 and TRBJ2-1, with D possibly called TRBD1 or TRBD2 (5 bases each). The CDR3 is made up of 16 amino acids. Germline loops: CDR1 SGHTA, CDR2 FQGNSA. V dropped 4 bases and J dropped 2 bases, with 15 bases sitting between them. CDR3 in DNA: TGTGCCAGCAGCTCAGGAGGACTGGGGGCCTACAATGAGCAGTTCTTC. Its translation: CASSSGGLGAYNEQFF. The full variable domain, completed using reference TRBV7-2 and TRBJ2-1, is GAGVSQSPSNKVTEKGKDVELRCDPISGHTALYWYRQSLGQGLEFLIYFQGNSAPDKSGLPSDRFSAERTGGSVSTLTIQRTQQEDSAVYLCASSSGGLGAYNEQFFGPGTRLTVL.

V usage is TRBV3-1 and J usage is TRBJ1-6, with 10 bases fitting TRBD1. Germline loops: CDR1 LGHDT, CDR2 YNNKEL (reference sequence). V lost 6 bases, J lost 0 bases, and 2 bases stayed unmatched. There are 16 residues in the CDR3. CDR3 DNA sequence: TGTGCCAGCAGAAGGACAGGGGGCTCCTATAATTCACCCCTCCACTTT. It codes for CASRRTGGSYNSPLHF. The complete variable domain, with remaining parts taken from reference TRBV3-1 and TRBJ1-6, reads DTAVSQTPKYLVTQMGNDKSIKCEQNLGHDTMYWYKQDSKKFLKIMFSYNNKELIINETVPNRFSPKSPDKAHLNLHINSLELGDSAVYFCASRRTGGSYNSPLHFGNGTRLTVT.

This clonotype has only a few counts. The chain couples TRBV7-6 to TRBJ1-1; 9 nucleotides match TRBD1. V dropped 1 base and J dropped 11; count of bases not matched to a gene: 8. Germline CDR1 reads SGHVS; CDR2 reads FNYEAQ. The CDR3 runs 14 residues. CDR3 in DNA: TGTGCCAGCAGCTTAGAGACAGGGGGAAGTAGGGCTTTCTTT. Translated: CASSLETGGSRAFF.

This clonotype has only a few counts. This chain joins TRBV7-2 and TRBJ2-7; no reliable D call. CDR3 length: 14 residues. In germline, CDR1 is SGHTA, CDR2 FQGNSA. V was cut by 3 bases and J by 5 bases, with 14 bases left in between. The CDR3 loop reads CASSFAGARDEQYF. CDR3 DNA sequence: TGTGCCAGCAGCTTCGCCGGTGCTCGGGACGAGCAGTACTTC. Filled out from reference TRBV7-2 and TRBJ2-7, the complete variable domain reads GAGVSQSPSNKVTEKGKDVELRCDPISGHTALYWYRQSLGQGLEFLIYFQGNSAPDKSGLPSDRFSAERTGGSVSTLTIQRTQQEDSAVYLCASSFAGARDEQYFGPGTRLTVT.

This clonotype occurred a few times. The chain recombines TRBV15 with TRBJ2-1; TRBD2 aligns across 9 bases. Trimming removed 7 bases from V and 5 bases from J; junction bases left unmatched: 9. Germline values: CDR1 LNHNV, CDR2 YYDKDF (reference sequence). The CDR3 covers 15 residues. CDR3 sequence (DNA): TGTGCCACCAAGGGGATTGCGGGGGGGCACAATGAGCAGTTCTTC. Protein sequence: CATKGIAGGHNEQFF.

The chain couples TRBV14 to TRBJ2-5; 10 bases agree with TRBD2. J lost 11 bases, V lost 4 bases, and 25 bases had no gene match. This CDR3 is built from 19 residues. The germline V gene encodes CDR1 SGHDN and CDR2 FVKESK. The CDR3 coding sequence is TGTGCCAGCAGCCCCCGGGGACTAAGCGGGAGGGCCTCATACAATGAGCAGTACTTC. Translating it yields CASSPRGLSGRASYNEQYF.

This clonotype was counted a few times. The genes are TRBV27 and TRBJ2-3; TRBD2 is a possible D gene (6 bases). Germline assignment: CDR1 MNHEY and CDR2 SMNVEV (reference sequence). V was cut by 11 bases and J by 0 bases, with 18 bases left in between. The CDR3 spans 15 residues. CDR3 nucleotide sequence: TGTGCCGCTAAGTCCGGGGGTTTTAGCACAGATACGCAGTATTTT. Encoded protein: CAAKSGGFSTDTQYF.

A few counts support this clonotype. The genes are TRBV20-1 and TRBJ2-7, with a possible D match to TRBD2 (6 bases). Trimming removed 5 bases at V and 0 bases at J, with 17 bases between. The germline gives CDR1 DFQATT, CDR2 SNEGSKA (reference sequence). The CDR3 loop spans 15 amino acids. In DNA form, the CDR3 reads TGCAGTGCTGCCTCGGGTAGCGGTTTCTCCTACGAGCAGTACTTC. Its translation: CSAASGSGFSYEQYF.

This chain uses TRBV30 with TRBJ1-2; no reliable D call. Trimming left V 5 bases short and J 6 bases short, with 13 bases between. The germline V gene has CDR1 GTSNPN and CDR2 SVGIG (reference sequence). The CDR3 loop spans 12 amino acids. The CDR3 DNA sequence: TGTGCCTGGGCCCCGGGCAGGCATGGCTACACCTTC. It encodes CAWAPGRHGYTF.